This record covers a single TCR beta chain. The sample comes from a study of blood T cell repertoires in COVID-19. The overall study: From the United States, Italy and Spain came samples of acute and convalescent COVID-19. The analysed material was cDNA or gDNA that came from T cells, B-cell-depleted T cells, or PBMCs.

Method: immunoSEQ multiplex PCR; TCRdb's copy keeps in-frame clones and lacks some. The sample yields 150,000 or so clones, about 87% seen once. With 2 bases removed from V and 2 bases from J, the gap between germline ends came to 11 bases. Per germline, CDR1 SGDLS and CDR2 YYNGEE. There are 15 residues in the CDR3. Material for sequencing was peripheral blood. This chain joins TRBV9 and TRBJ2-1; D is unresolved. This sequence was found in a woman in her 70s with COVID-19, enrolled during active disease. CDR3 region: CASSVWAKPYNEQFF. Here the CDR3 DNA reads TGTGCCAGCAGCGTGTGGGCCAAGCCCTACAATGAGCAGTTCTTC. The full variable domain, in which reference TRBV9 and TRBJ2-1 provide the parts outside the CDR3, is DSGVTQTPKHLITATGQRVTLRCSPRSGDLSVYWYQQSLDQGLQFLIQYYNGEERAKGNILERFSAQQFPDLHSELNLSSLELGDSALYFCASSVWAKPYNEQFFGPGTRLTVL.